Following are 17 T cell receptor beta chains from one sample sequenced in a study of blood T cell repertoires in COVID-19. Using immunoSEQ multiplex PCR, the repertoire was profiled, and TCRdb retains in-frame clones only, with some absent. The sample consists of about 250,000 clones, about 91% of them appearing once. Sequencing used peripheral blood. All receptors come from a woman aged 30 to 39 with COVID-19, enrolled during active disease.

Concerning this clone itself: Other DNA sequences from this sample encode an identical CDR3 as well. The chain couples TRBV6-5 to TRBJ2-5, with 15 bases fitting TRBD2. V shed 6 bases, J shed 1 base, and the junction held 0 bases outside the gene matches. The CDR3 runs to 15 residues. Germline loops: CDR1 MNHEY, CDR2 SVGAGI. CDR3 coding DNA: TGTGCCAGCAGGGGACTAGCGGGGGGCCAAGAGACCCAGTACTTC. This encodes CASRGLAGGQETQYF.

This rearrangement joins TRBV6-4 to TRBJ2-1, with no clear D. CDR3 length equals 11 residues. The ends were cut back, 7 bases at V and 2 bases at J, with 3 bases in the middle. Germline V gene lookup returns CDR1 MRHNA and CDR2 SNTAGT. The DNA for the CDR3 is TGTGCCAGCACCACCTACAATGAGCAGTTCTTC. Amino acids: CASTTYNEQFF.

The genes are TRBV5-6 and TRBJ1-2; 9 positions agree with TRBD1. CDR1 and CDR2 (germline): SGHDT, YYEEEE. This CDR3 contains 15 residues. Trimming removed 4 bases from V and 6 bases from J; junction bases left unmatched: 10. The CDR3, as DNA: TGTGCCAGCAGCGGAGCCCCGGGACAGGGAAATGGCTACACCTTC. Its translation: CASSGAPGQGNGYTF.

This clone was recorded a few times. CDR3 region: CASSHGQGGYEQYF. CDR3 DNA sequence: TGTGCCAGCAGCCACGGACAGGGAGGGTACGAGCAGTACTTC. The genes are TRBV7-8 and TRBJ2-7, with D perhaps TRBD1 (8 bases). V was trimmed by 5 bases and J by 4 bases, leaving 15 bases between them. This CDR3 region has 14 residues. Germline V gene data show CDR1 as SGHVS and CDR2 as FQNEAQ.

CDR3 nucleotide sequence: TGTGCCAGCAGGCCCCAAACAAATGAAAAACTGTTTTTT. Encoded protein: CASRPQTNEKLFF. This rearrangement joins TRBV6-5 to TRBJ1-4; D not resolved. Germline V gene lookup returns CDR1 MNHEY and CDR2 SVGAGI. With 6 bases removed from V and 5 bases from J, the gap between germline ends came to 10 bases. The CDR3 runs to 13 residues.

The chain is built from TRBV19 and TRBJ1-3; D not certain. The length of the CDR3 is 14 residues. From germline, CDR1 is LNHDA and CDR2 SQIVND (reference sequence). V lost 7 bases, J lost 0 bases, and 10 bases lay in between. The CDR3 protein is CASTGGRSGNTIYF. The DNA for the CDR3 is TGTGCCAGTACCGGCGGCCGCTCTGGAAACACCATATATTTT.

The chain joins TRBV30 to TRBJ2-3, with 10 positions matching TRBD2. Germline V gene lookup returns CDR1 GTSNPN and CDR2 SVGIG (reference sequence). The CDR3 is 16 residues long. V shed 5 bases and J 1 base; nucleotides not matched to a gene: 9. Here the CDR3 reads CAWAPGTSAGTDTQYF. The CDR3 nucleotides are TGTGCCTGGGCTCCCGGGACTAGCGCTGGCACAGATACGCAGTATTTT.

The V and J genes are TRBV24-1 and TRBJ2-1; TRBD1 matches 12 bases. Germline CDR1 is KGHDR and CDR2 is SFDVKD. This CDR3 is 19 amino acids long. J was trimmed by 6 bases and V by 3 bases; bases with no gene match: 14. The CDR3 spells CATSDTGQGATNPTNEQFF. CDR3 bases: TGTGCCACCAGTGATACGGGACAGGGGGCGACTAACCCAACCAATGAGCAGTTCTTC.

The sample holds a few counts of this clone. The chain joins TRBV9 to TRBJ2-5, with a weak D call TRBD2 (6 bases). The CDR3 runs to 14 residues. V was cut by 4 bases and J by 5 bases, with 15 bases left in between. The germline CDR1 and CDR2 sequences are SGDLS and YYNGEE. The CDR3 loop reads CASSPPTSWETQYF. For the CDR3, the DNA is TGTGCCAGCAGCCCTCCGACTAGTTGGGAGACCCAGTACTTC.

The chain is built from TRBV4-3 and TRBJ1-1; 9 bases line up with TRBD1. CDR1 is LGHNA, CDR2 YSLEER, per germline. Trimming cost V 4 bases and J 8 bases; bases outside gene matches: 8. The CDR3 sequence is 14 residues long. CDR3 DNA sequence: TGCGCCAGCAGCCCCGCGACAGGGGGAAGCGAAGCTTTCTTT. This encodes CASSPATGGSEAFF.

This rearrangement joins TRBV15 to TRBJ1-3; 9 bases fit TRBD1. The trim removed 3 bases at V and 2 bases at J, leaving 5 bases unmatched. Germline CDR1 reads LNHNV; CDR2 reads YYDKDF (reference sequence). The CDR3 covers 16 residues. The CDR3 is CATSREWTGAGNTIYF. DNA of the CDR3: TGTGCCACCAGCAGGGAATGGACAGGGGCTGGAAACACCATATATTTT.

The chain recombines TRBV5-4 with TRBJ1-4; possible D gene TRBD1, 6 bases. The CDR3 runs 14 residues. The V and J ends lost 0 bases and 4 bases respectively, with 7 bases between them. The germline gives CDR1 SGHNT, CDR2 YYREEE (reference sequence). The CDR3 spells CASSLGQDNEKLFF. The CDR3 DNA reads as TGTGCCAGCAGCTTGGGACAGGATAATGAAAAACTGTTTTTT.

CDR3 bases: TGTGCCAGCGGTCTGGCGGGAGGGCCTTTAGGGACCGAGCAGTACGTC. This translates into CASGLAGGPLGTEQYV. This chain connects TRBV27 to TRBJ2-7; TRBD2 agrees at 9 bases. The CDR3 consists of 16 residues. Looked up from germline, CDR1 is MNHEY and CDR2 is SMNVEV (reference sequence). V was clipped by 8 bases and J by 6 bases; unmatched bases: 17.

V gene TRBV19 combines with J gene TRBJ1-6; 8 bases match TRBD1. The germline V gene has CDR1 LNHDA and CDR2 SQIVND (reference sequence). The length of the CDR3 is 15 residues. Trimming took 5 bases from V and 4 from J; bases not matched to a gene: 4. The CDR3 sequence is CASSQGARYNSPLHF. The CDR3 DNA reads TGTGCCAGTAGTCAGGGGGCGAGATATAATTCACCCCTCCACTTT.

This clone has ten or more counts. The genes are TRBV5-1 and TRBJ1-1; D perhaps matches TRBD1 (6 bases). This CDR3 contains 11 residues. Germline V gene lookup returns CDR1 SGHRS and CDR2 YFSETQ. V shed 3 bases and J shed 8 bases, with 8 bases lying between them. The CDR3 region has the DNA TGCGCCAGCAGCTACGGGACAGAAGCTTTCTTT. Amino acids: CASSYGTEAFF.

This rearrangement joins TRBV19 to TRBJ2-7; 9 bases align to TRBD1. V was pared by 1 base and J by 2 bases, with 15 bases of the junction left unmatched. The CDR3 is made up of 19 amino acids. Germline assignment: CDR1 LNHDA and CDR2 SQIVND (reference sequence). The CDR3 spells CASSIADRGFSYLPYEQYF. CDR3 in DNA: TGTGCCAGTAGTATAGCCGACAGGGGGTTCAGCTATCTCCCCTACGAGCAGTACTTC.

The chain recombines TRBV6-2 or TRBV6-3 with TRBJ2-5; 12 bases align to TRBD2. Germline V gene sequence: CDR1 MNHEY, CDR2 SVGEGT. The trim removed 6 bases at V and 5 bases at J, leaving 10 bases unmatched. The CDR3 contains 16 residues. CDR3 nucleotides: TGTGCCAGCAGCCGACTAGCGGGAGAGATGGGGGAGACCCAGTACTTC. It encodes CASSRLAGEMGETQYF.